This TCR beta chain appears in the sequencing data of a study of cytomegalovirus exposure and HLA in healthy donors. On the study more broadly: Caucasian-associated ancestry cluster membership applied to 75% to 85% of 398 genotyped donors. The study, taken as a whole, reports: The likely origin of a cluster of highly shared sequence variants was a sequencing artifact. Links to common viral pathogens appeared, in a later analysis, for several of the most significant clusters.

The PCR used 60 Vbeta and 13 Jbeta primers. Profiled with immunoSEQ multiplex PCR; TCRdb holds only in-frame clones, not every one. The table records tens of thousands of clones, 80% to 90% of them present only once. Remarks on this clone: Antigen: not known.

CDR3 length: 16 amino acids. Trimming cost V 4 bases and J 3 bases; bases outside gene matches: 11. CDR1 is SGHNT and CDR2 is YYREEE in the germline V gene (reference sequence). Each donor was healthy, and each was a bone marrow donor. The sequenced sample consisted of PBMCs. The chain couples TRBV5-4 to TRBJ2-5; 8 nucleotides match TRBD2. The clonotype comes from a woman aged 25 to 45 in good health and CMV-seronegative. Here the CDR3 reads CASSGAAGGFKETQYF. CDR3 DNA sequence: TGTGCCAGCAGCGGGGCTGCGGGGGGTTTTAAAGAGACCCAGTACTTC.